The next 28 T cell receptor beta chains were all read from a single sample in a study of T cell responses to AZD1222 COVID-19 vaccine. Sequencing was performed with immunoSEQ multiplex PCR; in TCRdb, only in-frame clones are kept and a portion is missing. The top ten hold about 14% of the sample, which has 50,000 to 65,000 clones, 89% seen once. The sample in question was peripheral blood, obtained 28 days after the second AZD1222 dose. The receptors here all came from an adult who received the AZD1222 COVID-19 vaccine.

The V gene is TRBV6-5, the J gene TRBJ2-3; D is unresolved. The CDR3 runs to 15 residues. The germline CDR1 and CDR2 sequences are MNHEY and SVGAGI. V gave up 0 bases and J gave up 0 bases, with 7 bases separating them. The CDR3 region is CASSYSPASTDTQYF. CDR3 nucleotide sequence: TGTGCCAGCAGTTACTCACCGGCTAGCACAGATACGCAGTATTTT.

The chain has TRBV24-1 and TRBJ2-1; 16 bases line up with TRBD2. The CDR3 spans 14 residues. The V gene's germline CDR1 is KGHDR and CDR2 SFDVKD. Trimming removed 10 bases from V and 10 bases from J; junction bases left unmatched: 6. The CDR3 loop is CATEGLAGGWEQFF. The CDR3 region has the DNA TGTGCCACTGAGGGACTAGCGGGAGGGTGGGAGCAGTTCTTC.

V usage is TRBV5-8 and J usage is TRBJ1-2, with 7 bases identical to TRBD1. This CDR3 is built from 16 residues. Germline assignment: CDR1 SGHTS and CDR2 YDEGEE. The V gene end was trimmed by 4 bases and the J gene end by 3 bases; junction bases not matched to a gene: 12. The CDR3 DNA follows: TGTGCCAGCAGCCTATCGGGGCAGGGGGATCACTATGGCTACACCTTC. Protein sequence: CASSLSGQGDHYGYTF.

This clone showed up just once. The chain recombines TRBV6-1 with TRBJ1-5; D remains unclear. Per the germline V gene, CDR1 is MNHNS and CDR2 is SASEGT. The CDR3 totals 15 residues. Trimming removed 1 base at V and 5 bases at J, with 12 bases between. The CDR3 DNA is TGTGCCAGCAGTGAAGGGCCGGATTCTTATCAGCCCCAGCATTTT. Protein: CASSEGPDSYQPQHF.

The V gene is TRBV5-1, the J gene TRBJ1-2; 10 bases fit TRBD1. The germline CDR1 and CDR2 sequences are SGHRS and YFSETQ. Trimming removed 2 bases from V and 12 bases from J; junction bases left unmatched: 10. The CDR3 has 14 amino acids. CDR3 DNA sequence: TGCGCCAGCAGCTTCTCCGGGACAGGGGTAGTTAACACCTTC. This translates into CASSFSGTGVVNTF.

CDR3 DNA sequence: TGTGCCAGCAGTGCCCCTCCTGGCTACACCTTC. Its protein is CASSAPPGYTF. The V call is TRBV28, the J call TRBJ1-2, with D unclear. CDR3 length: 11 residues. The germline V gene encodes CDR1 MDHEN and CDR2 SYDVKM. With 5 bases removed from V and 7 bases from J, the gap between germline ends came to 8 bases.

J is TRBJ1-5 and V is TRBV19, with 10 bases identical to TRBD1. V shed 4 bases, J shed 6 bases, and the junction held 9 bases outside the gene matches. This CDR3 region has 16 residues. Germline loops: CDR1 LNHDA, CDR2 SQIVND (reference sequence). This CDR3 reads CASSTLDRGGSQPQHF. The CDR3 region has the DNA TGTGCCAGTAGTACCCTGGACAGGGGGGGTAGTCAGCCCCAGCATTTT. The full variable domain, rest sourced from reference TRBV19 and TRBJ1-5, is DGGITQSPKYLFRKEGQNVTLSCEQNLNHDAMYWYRQDPGQGLRLIYYSQIVNDFQKGDIAEGYSVSREKKESFPLTVTSAQKNPTAFYLCASSTLDRGGSQPQHFGDGTRLSIL.

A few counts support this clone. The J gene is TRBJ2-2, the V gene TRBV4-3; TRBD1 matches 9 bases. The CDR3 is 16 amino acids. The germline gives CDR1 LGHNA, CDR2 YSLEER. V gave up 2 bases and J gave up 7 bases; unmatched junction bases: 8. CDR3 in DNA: TGCGCCAGCAGCCAAAACCCGGGACAGGGTAGCGGGGAGCTGTTTTTT. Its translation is CASSQNPGQGSGELFF.

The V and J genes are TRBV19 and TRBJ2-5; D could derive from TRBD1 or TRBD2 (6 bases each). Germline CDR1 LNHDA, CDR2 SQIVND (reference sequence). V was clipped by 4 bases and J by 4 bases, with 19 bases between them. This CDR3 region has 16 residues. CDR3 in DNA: TGTGCCAGTAGTACCCCCGGGGGCTGGCGGGGAGAGACCCAGTACTTC. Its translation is CASSTPGGWRGETQYF. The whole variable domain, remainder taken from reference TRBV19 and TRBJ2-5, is DGGITQSPKYLFRKEGQNVTLSCEQNLNHDAMYWYRQDPGQGLRLIYYSQIVNDFQKGDIAEGYSVSREKKESFPLTVTSAQKNPTAFYLCASSTPGGWRGETQYFGPGTRLLVL.

CDR3 DNA: TGTGCCAGCCTTCCTATTAGCTCCTACAATGAGCAGTTCTTC. Amino acid sequence: CASLPISSYNEQFF. V gene TRBV28 combines with J gene TRBJ2-1; D gene unclear. V lost 8 bases to trimming and J lost 0 bases, with 11 bases between them. Germline V gives CDR1 MDHEN, CDR2 SYDVKM. This CDR3 contains 14 residues.

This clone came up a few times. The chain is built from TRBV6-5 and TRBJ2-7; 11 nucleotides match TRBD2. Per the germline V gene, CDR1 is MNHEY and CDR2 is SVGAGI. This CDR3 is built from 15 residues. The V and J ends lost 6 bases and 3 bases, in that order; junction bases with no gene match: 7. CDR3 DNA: TGTGCCAGCAGAACCACTAGCGGGAGTATCTACGAGCAGTACTTC. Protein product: CASRTTSGSIYEQYF.

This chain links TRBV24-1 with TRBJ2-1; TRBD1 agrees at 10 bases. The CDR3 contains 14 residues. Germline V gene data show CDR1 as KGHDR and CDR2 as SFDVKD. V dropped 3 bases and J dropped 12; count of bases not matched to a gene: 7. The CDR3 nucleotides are TGTGCCACCAGTGATCCCGGGACAGGGGATGGGCAGTTCTTC. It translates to CATSDPGTGDGQFF.

The CDR3 nucleotides read TGCAGCGCTGGGGACGATTTGACTAATGAAAAACTGTTTTTT. Its translation: CSAGDDLTNEKLFF. The V gene is TRBV29-1, the J gene TRBJ1-4, with a tentative D call TRBD1 (5 bases). The V end lost 7 bases, the J end lost 2 bases, and 14 bases lay between the germline ends. Germline values: CDR1 SQVTM, CDR2 ANQGSEA. The CDR3 sequence is 14 residues long.

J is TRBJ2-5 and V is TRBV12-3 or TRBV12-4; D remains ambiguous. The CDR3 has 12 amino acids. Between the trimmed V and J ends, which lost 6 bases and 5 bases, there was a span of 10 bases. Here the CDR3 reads CASSLLKETQYF. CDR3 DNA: TGTGCCAGCAGCTTGTTGAAGGAGACCCAGTACTTC.

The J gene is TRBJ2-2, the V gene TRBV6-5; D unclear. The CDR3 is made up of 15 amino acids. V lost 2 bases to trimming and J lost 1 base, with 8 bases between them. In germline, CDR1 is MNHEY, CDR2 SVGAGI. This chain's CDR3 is CASSYVAVNTGELFF. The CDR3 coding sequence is TGTGCCAGCAGTTACGTAGCAGTGAACACCGGGGAGCTGTTTTTT.

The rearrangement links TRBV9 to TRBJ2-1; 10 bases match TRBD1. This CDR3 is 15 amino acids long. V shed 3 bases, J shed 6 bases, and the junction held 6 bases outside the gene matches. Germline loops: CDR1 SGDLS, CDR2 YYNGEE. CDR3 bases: TGTGCCAGCAGCGGTGGACAGGGGGGAATCAATGAGCAGTTCTTC. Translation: CASSGGQGGINEQFF.

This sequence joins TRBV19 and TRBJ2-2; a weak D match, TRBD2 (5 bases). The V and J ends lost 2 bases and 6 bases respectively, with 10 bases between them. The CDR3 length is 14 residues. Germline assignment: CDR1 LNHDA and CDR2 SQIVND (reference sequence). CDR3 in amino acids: CASSISGIAGELFF. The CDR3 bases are TGTGCCAGTAGTATATCGGGAATCGCCGGGGAGCTGTTTTTT.

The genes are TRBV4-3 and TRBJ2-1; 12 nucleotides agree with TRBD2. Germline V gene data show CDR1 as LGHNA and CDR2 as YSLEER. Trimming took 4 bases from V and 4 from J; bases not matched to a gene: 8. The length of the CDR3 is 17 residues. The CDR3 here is CASSRRLAGESYNEQFF. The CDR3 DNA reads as TGCGCCAGCAGCCGGAGACTAGCGGGAGAATCATACAATGAGCAGTTCTTC.

The CDR3, as DNA: TGTGCCAGCTGGCGCCCAGACTCCTACAATGAGCAGTTCTTC. Translation gives CASWRPDSYNEQFF. This rearrangement joins TRBV6-5 to TRBJ2-1; no clear D. Germline lookup yields CDR1 MNHEY and CDR2 SVGAGI. The CDR3 contains 14 residues. V shed 8 bases and J shed 0 bases, with 11 bases lying between them.

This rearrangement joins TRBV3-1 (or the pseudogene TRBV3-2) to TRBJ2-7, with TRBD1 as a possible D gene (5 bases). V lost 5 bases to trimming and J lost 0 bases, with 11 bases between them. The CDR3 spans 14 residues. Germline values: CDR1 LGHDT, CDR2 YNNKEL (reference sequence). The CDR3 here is CASSYGHSSYEQYF. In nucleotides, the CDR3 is TGTGCCAGCAGCTACGGACACTCCTCCTACGAGCAGTACTTC.

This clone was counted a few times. CDR3 DNA: TGTGCCGTCCAACTGGGTGGTGAGCAGTTCTTC. Amino acid sequence: CAVQLGGEQFF. The genes are TRBV6-5 and TRBJ2-1; unclear D gene. This CDR3 has 11 residues. Per germline, CDR1 MNHEY and CDR2 SVGAGI. Trimming stripped 11 bases from V and 9 bases from J, with 14 bases between.

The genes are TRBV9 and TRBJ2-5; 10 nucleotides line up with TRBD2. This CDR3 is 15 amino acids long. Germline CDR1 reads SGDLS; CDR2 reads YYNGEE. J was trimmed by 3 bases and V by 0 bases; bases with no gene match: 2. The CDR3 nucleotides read TGTGCCAGCAGCGTAGAAACTAGCGGGGAAGAGACCCAGTACTTC. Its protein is CASSVETSGEETQYF.

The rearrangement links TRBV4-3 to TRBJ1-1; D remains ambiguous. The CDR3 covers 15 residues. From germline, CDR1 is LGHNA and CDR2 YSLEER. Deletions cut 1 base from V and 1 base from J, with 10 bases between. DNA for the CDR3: TGCGCCAGCAGCCAAGCCGCTGGATCGAACACTGAAGCTTTCTTT. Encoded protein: CASSQAAGSNTEAFF.

In nucleotides, the CDR3 is TGTGCCTGGAGTGTCCCTCCACTAGCTTCCCTAGGGACCGGGGAGCTGTTTTTT. This codes for CAWSVPPLASLGTGELFF. The gene calls are TRBV30 and TRBJ2-2; D possibly corresponds to TRBD2 (6 bases). The V gene lost 0 bases and the J gene lost 5 bases, with 22 bases spanning the gap. The CDR3 length is 18 residues. The germline V gene encodes CDR1 GTSNPN and CDR2 SVGIG (reference sequence).

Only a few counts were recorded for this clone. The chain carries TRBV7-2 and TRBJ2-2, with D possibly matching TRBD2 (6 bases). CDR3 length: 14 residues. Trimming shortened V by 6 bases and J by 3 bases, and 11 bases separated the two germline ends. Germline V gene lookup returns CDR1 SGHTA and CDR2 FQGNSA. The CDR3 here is CASRAGTYTGELFF. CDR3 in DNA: TGTGCCAGCAGGGCCGGGACTTACACCGGGGAGCTGTTTTTT.

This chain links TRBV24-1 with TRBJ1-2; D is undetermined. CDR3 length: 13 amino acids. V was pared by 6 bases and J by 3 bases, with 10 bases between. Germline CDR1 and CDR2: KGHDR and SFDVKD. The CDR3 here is CATSRERDYGYTF. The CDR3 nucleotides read TGTGCCACCAGTAGGGAGAGGGACTATGGCTACACCTTC.

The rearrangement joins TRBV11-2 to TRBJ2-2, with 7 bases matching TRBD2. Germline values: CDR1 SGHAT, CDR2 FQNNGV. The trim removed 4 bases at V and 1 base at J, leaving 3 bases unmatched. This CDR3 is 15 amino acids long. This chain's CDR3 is CASSSLAVNTGELFF. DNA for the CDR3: TGTGCCAGCAGCTCGCTAGCGGTGAACACCGGGGAGCTGTTTTTT. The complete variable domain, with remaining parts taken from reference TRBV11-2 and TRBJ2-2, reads EAGVAQSPRYKIIEKRQSVAFWCNPISGHATLYWYQQILGQGPKLLIQFQNNGVVDDSQLPKDRFSAERLKGVDSTLKIQPAKLEDSAVYLCASSSLAVNTGELFFGEGSRLTVL.

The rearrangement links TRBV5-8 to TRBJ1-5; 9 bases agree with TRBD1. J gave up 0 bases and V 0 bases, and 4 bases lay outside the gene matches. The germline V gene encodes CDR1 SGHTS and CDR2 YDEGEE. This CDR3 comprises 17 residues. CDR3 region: CASSLGDRDYSNQPQHF. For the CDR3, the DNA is TGTGCCAGCAGCTTGGGGGACAGGGATTATAGCAATCAGCCCCAGCATTTT.